The clone carrying this TCR beta chain was found many times. Its target is not known. TCRdb used MiXCR to reprocess the 5' RACE reads, holding one entry per CDR3 protein. Of about 160,000 distinct CDR3 sequences detected, around 16% appear once; the ten largest clones hold approximately 7.8%. The sample comes from a study of CD8 T cells in ankylosing spondylitis. Study-wide points: Reports of some motif variants in reactive arthritis synovial fluid and blood predate this one. Seemingly characteristic of ankylosing spondylitis blood was a TCR beta motif consisting of 7 or 8 highly homologous variants.

The sequenced material came from blood, either unsorted or a sorted T cell fraction (not recorded which). The clonotype was recovered from a male donor with ankylosing spondylitis or in good health (not recorded which).

The CDR3 loop is CAIRGTGDGYTF. CDR3 sequence (DNA): TGTGCCATCAGGGGGACAGGGGATGGCTACACCTTC. The genes are TRBV10-3 and TRBJ1-2; TRBD1 agrees at 10 bases. There are 12 residues in the CDR3. V lost 6 bases and J lost 6; bases outside the gene matches: 1. The V gene's germline CDR1 is ENHRY and CDR2 SYGVKD.